A selection of T cell receptor beta chains follows, all from one sample in a study. MiXCR, run by TCRdb on the multiplex PCR reads, gives a single entry per CDR3 protein. Of approximately 1,000 distinct CDR3 sequences in the sample, around 6% were seen once. The specimen was naive CD4+ T cells sorted from blood. The receptors were gathered from a female donor with breast cancer. Each CDR3 is given with its conserved first and last residue. D genes are given only for firm matches. Part of the rows lack a size; the others show once, few, many or a class for expanded clones.

CDR3 DNA: TGTGCCAGCCGAGTTGCAGGGACTTCTAACTATGGCTACACCTTC; CDR3 protein: CASRVAGTSNYGYTF; clone size: medium-sized; CDR3 length: 15; J gene: TRBJ1-2; V gene: TRBV12-3/TRBV12-4; D gene: NA
CDR3 DNA: TGTGCCAGCAGTTTAGTCGGGACTAACTATGGCTACACCTTC; CDR3 protein: CASSLVGTNYGYTF; clone size: large; CDR3 length: 14; J gene: TRBJ1-2; V gene: TRBV12-3/TRBV12-4; D gene: NA
CDR3 DNA: TGTGCCAGCAGTTTTAAAGGGAGTGGCTACACCTTC; CDR3 protein: CASSFKGSGYTF; clone size: medium-sized; CDR3 length: 12; J gene: TRBJ1-2; V gene: TRBV12-3/TRBV12-4; D gene: NA
CDR3 DNA: TGTGCCAGCAGGGCCACAGGGGATGGCTACACCTTC; CDR3 protein: CASRATGDGYTF; clone size: large; CDR3 length: 12; J gene: TRBJ1-2; V gene: TRBV12-3/TRBV12-4; D gene: TRBD1
CDR3 DNA: TGTGCCAGCAGTTTAGTGACGGGAAGTGACTATGGCTACACCTTC; CDR3 protein: CASSLVTGSDYGYTF; clone size: medium-sized; CDR3 length: 15; J gene: TRBJ1-2; V gene: TRBV12-3/TRBV12-4; D gene: NA
CDR3 DNA: TGTGCCAGCAGTTTCGGACAGATTTCTAACTATGGCTACACCTTC; CDR3 protein: CASSFGQISNYGYTF; clone size: medium-sized; CDR3 length: 15; J gene: TRBJ1-2; V gene: TRBV12-3/TRBV12-4; D gene: NA
CDR3 DNA: TGTGCCAGCAGTTATCTGACGGGAGTGGATGGCTACACCTTC; CDR3 protein: CASSYLTGVDGYTF; clone size: medium-sized; CDR3 length: 14; J gene: TRBJ1-2; V gene: TRBV12-3/TRBV12-4; D gene: NA
CDR3 DNA: TGTGCCAGCGTCTACAGGTTTGGCTACACCTTC; CDR3 protein: CASVYRFGYTF; clone size: large; CDR3 length: 11; J gene: TRBJ1-2; V gene: TRBV12-3/TRBV12-4; D gene: NA
CDR3 DNA: TGTGCCAGCAGTTTCGTCCAGGGGAGTGGGTATGGCTACACCTTC; CDR3 protein: CASSFVQGSGYGYTF; clone size: NA; CDR3 length: 15; J gene: TRBJ1-2; V gene: TRBV12-3/TRBV12-4; D gene: NA
CDR3 DNA: TGTGCCAGCAGTTTATCGGGGTCCTTAACTGGCTACACCTTC; CDR3 protein: CASSLSGSLTGYTF; clone size: medium-sized; CDR3 length: 14; J gene: TRBJ1-2; V gene: TRBV12-3/TRBV12-4; D gene: NA
CDR3 DNA: TGTGCCAGCAGTTTAACGGCTTATGGCTACACCTTC; CDR3 protein: CASSLTAYGYTF; clone size: large; CDR3 length: 12; J gene: TRBJ1-2; V gene: TRBV12-3/TRBV12-4; D gene: NA
CDR3 DNA: TGTGCCAGCAGTTTAGAGGACAGCTCGAATGGCTACACCTTC; CDR3 protein: CASSLEDSSNGYTF; clone size: large; CDR3 length: 14; J gene: TRBJ1-2; V gene: TRBV12-3/TRBV12-4; D gene: NA
CDR3 DNA: TGTGCCAGCAGTTTAGGACCCTATGGCTACACCTTC; CDR3 protein: CASSLGPYGYTF; clone size: large; CDR3 length: 12; J gene: TRBJ1-2; V gene: TRBV12-3/TRBV12-4; D gene: NA
CDR3 DNA: TGTGCCAGCAGTTTGGGACCCGTGGTGGGCTACACCTTC; CDR3 protein: CASSLGPVVGYTF; clone size: large; CDR3 length: 13; J gene: TRBJ1-2; V gene: TRBV12-3/TRBV12-4; D gene: NA
CDR3 DNA: TGTGCCAGCAGCCTAGGACAGGGTAGTGGCTACACCTTC; CDR3 protein: CASSLGQGSGYTF; clone size: large; CDR3 length: 13; J gene: TRBJ1-2; V gene: TRBV12-3/TRBV12-4; D gene: TRBD1
CDR3 DNA: TGTGCCAGCAGTTCGACAGGGGCAGGTGGCTATGGCTACACCTTC; CDR3 protein: CASSSTGAGGYGYTF; clone size: medium-sized; CDR3 length: 15; J gene: TRBJ1-2; V gene: TRBV12-3/TRBV12-4; D gene: TRBD1
CDR3 DNA: TGTGCCAGCAGCCAAGGACGTGGCTATGGCTACACCTTC; CDR3 protein: CASSQGRGYGYTF; clone size: medium-sized; CDR3 length: 13; J gene: TRBJ1-2; V gene: TRBV12-3/TRBV12-4; D gene: NA
CDR3 DNA: TGTGCCAGCAGTTTAAGGGGAGGTGGCTACACCTTC; CDR3 protein: CASSLRGGGYTF; clone size: large; CDR3 length: 12; J gene: TRBJ1-2; V gene: TRBV12-3/TRBV12-4; D gene: NA
CDR3 DNA: TGTGCCAGCAGTTTACGGCGGGGCGGGGACAGGCCCTATGGCTACACCTTC; CDR3 protein: CASSLRRGGDRPYGYTF; clone size: medium-sized; CDR3 length: 17; J gene: TRBJ1-2; V gene: TRBV12-3/TRBV12-4; D gene: TRBD1
CDR3 DNA: TGTGCCAGCAGTTTTGAGATATATAGCTACACCTTC; CDR3 protein: CASSFEIYSYTF; clone size: medium-sized; CDR3 length: 12; J gene: TRBJ1-2; V gene: TRBV12-3/TRBV12-4; D gene: NA
CDR3 DNA: TGTGCCAGCTCGTTGGGAGGGAATAACTATGGCTACACCTTC; CDR3 protein: CASSLGGNNYGYTF; clone size: large; CDR3 length: 14; J gene: TRBJ1-2; V gene: TRBV12-3/TRBV12-4; D gene: NA
CDR3 DNA: TGTGCCAGCACCAGGGAGGCTCGAGGCTACACCTTC; CDR3 protein: CASTREARGYTF; clone size: large; CDR3 length: 12; J gene: TRBJ1-2; V gene: TRBV12-3/TRBV12-4; D gene: NA
CDR3 DNA: TGTGCCAGCAGTTTTGAGGAGGACAGCTTCAACTATGGCTACACCTTC; CDR3 protein: CASSFEEDSFNYGYTF; clone size: large; CDR3 length: 16; J gene: TRBJ1-2; V gene: TRBV12-3/TRBV12-4; D gene: NA
CDR3 DNA: TGTGCCAGCAGCTCGGGACAGAACTATGGCTACACCTTC; CDR3 protein: CASSSGQNYGYTF; clone size: medium-sized; CDR3 length: 13; J gene: TRBJ1-2; V gene: TRBV12-3/TRBV12-4; D gene: TRBD1
CDR3 DNA: TGTGCCAGCAGCCGGGCCGTTAGGGGCTGGATATGGGGCTACACCTTC; CDR3 protein: CASSRAVRGWIWGYTF; clone size: medium-sized; CDR3 length: 16; J gene: TRBJ1-2; V gene: TRBV12-3/TRBV12-4; D gene: NA
CDR3 DNA: TGTGCCAGCAGTCCGTTGGGACTTTCCCTCTATGGCTACACCTTC; CDR3 protein: CASSPLGLSLYGYTF; clone size: large; CDR3 length: 15; J gene: TRBJ1-2; V gene: TRBV12-3/TRBV12-4; D gene: NA
CDR3 DNA: TGTGCCAGCAGTTTGGGTAGGGGACTCAACAACTATGGCTACACCTTC; CDR3 protein: CASSLGRGLNNYGYTF; clone size: medium-sized; CDR3 length: 16; J gene: TRBJ1-2; V gene: TRBV12-3/TRBV12-4; D gene: NA
CDR3 DNA: TGTGCCAGTGGTGACAGGAGAGCTAACTATGGCTACACCTTC; CDR3 protein: CASGDRRANYGYTF; clone size: medium-sized; CDR3 length: 14; J gene: TRBJ1-2; V gene: TRBV12-3/TRBV12-4; D gene: NA